This passage covers 27 T cell receptor beta chains from one sample sequenced in a study of a mutant IDH1 vaccine in newly diagnosed glioma (dated by TCRdb to about 2021). Preparation of the library involved the immunoSEQ multiplex PCR assay. TCRdb took this table from immuneACCESS and kept in-frame rearrangements with V and J called. Such tables lack part of the clones; where checked against another copy, unresolved V genes explain under half of the gap, and the rest is unexplained. In this sample the table shows tens of thousands of clones, roughly nine tenths of which occur a single time. Of the sample, 1.5% is held by the ten largest clones. The antigens for these receptors are not known. The sample's time point label, in plain terms: week 35, safety follow-up. Every vaccine dose consisted of 300 ug of a 20-mer mutant IDH1 peptide in Montanide, administered subcutaneously together with topical imiquimod.

The specimen comprised PBMCs, sampled from a glioma patient whose treatment included an IDH1 peptide vaccine. The receptors stem from a man aged 40-49 years with glioma.

The genes are TRBV6-1 and TRBJ2-3; possibly TRBD2 for D (5 bases). Germline V gene lookup returns CDR1 MNHNS and CDR2 SASEGT. With 0 bases removed from V and 4 bases from J, the gap between germline ends came to 8 bases. There are 14 residues in the CDR3. CDR3 DNA sequence: TGTGCCAGCAGTGAAGCGCTACTAGCAGATACGCAGTATTTT. Its translation: CASSEALLADTQYF.

This clone was observed a handful of times. The CDR3 is CASSQGQGTYNQPQHF. The CDR3, as DNA: TGCGCCAGCAGCCAAGGTCAAGGGACATACAATCAGCCCCAGCATTTT. The genes are TRBV4-1 and TRBJ1-5; possibly TRBD1 for D (6 bases). Germline loops: CDR1 MGHRA, CDR2 YSYEKL. The CDR3 has 16 amino acids. The V end lost 1 base, the J end lost 3 bases, and 13 bases lay between the germline ends.

The rearrangement joins TRBV11-2 to TRBJ2-7, with TRBD2 matching 7 bases. This CDR3 contains 14 residues. Germline CDR1 reads SGHAT; CDR2 reads FQNNGV. The trim removed 1 base at V and 7 bases at J, leaving 7 bases unmatched. The CDR3 DNA sequence: TGTGCCAGCAGCTTAGGAGGGAGGGCCGATGAGCAGTACTTC. This encodes CASSLGGRADEQYF.

The chain is built from TRBV2 and TRBJ2-1; the D gene is possibly TRBD2 (6 bases). CDR1 and CDR2 from the germline V gene are SNHLY and FYNNEI. V was pared by 2 bases and J by 10 bases, with 18 bases between. This CDR3 has 15 amino acids. CDR3 loop: CASSELARAIGEQFF. CDR3 DNA sequence: TGTGCCAGCAGTGAACTAGCGAGAGCTATCGGGGAGCAGTTCTTC.

The chain couples TRBV5-1 to TRBJ2-6, with D hard to call. Per germline, CDR1 SGHRS and CDR2 YFSETQ. V lost 4 bases to trimming and J lost 2 bases, with 10 bases between them. The CDR3 runs 15 residues. CDR3 sequence (DNA): TGCGCCAGCAGCCTAGGCGAGCCTGGGGCCAACGTCCTGACTTTC. Residues: CASSLGEPGANVLTF.

The CDR3 is CASSSNWAGGYEQYF. The DNA for the CDR3 is TGCGCCAGCAGCTCCAATTGGGCCGGGGGATACGAGCAGTACTTC. The chain joins TRBV5-1 to TRBJ2-7; D perhaps matches TRBD2 (6 bases). In germline, CDR1 is SGHRS, CDR2 YFSETQ. Trimming removed 3 bases at V and 4 bases at J, with 17 bases between. CDR3 length equals 15 residues.

V is TRBV7-9 and J is TRBJ1-1; D not certain. This CDR3 contains 13 residues. V was cut by 4 bases and J by 1 base, with 7 bases left in between. Germline V lookup: CDR1 SEHNR, CDR2 FQNEAQ (reference sequence). CDR3 amino acids: CASSSPPNTEAFF. Here the CDR3 DNA reads TGTGCCAGCAGCTCCCCTCCGAACACTGAAGCTTTCTTT. Drawing the rest from reference TRBV7-9 and TRBJ1-1, the complete variable domain is DTGVSQNPRHKITKRGQNVTFRCDPISEHNRLYWYRQTLGQGPEFLTYFQNEAQLEKSRLLSDRFSAERPKGSFSTLEIQRTEQGDSAMYLCASSSPPNTEAFFGQGTRLTVV.

The gene calls are TRBV5-4 and TRBJ2-2; D may be TRBD2 (5 bases). The CDR3 has 14 amino acids. The ends were cut back, 5 bases at V and 3 bases at J, with 11 bases in the middle. The germline gives CDR1 SGHNT, CDR2 YYREEE (reference sequence). This CDR3 reads CASSPLRDTGELFF. CDR3 DNA sequence: TGTGCCAGCAGTCCTTTGAGGGACACCGGGGAGCTGTTTTTT. Using reference TRBV5-4 and TRBJ2-2 for the parts outside the CDR3, the full variable domain is ETGVTQSPTHLIKTRGQQVTLRCSSQSGHNTVSWYQQALGQGPQFIFQYYREEENGRGNFPPRFSGLQFPNYSSELNVNALELDDSALYLCASSPLRDTGELFFGEGSRLTVL.

The J gene is TRBJ2-2, the V gene TRBV7-2; D remains unclear. This CDR3 has 15 residues. Trimming left V 1 base short and J 7 bases short, with 13 bases between. The germline V gene has CDR1 SGHTA and CDR2 FQGNSA. The CDR3 coding sequence is TGTGCCAGCAGCTTAGTCCCTGGGGTTAGCGGGGAGCTGTTTTTT. Translation gives CASSLVPGVSGELFF.

The chain has TRBV6-1 and TRBJ2-1; 7 bases are a match to TRBD2. Germline V lookup: CDR1 MNHNS, CDR2 SASEGT. The CDR3 runs 18 residues. With V trimmed by 2 bases and J by 2 bases, 12 bases remained unmatched. For the CDR3, the DNA is TGTGCCAGCAGTGAACGGGATAAGGGAGCGGGGCCCTACAATGAGCAGTTCTTC. Amino acids: CASSERDKGAGPYNEQFF.

The V call is TRBV2, the J call TRBJ1-5; unclear D gene. Germline-derived CDR1 and CDR2 are SNHLY and FYNNEI. Trimming took 3 bases from V and 5 from J, leaving 11 bases between them. The CDR3 is 14 residues long. DNA for the CDR3: TGTGCCAGCAGTGAGAACAGCCCGTATCAGCCCCAGCATTTT. Translation: CASSENSPYQPQHF.

The gene calls are TRBV6-5 and TRBJ1-2; D is undetermined. Trimming removed 2 bases at V and 0 bases at J, with 10 bases between. The CDR3 consists of 15 residues. Germline loops: CDR1 MNHEY, CDR2 SVGAGI. In nucleotides, the CDR3 is TGTGCCAGCAGTTACGGACGGAAAGCTAACTATGGCTACACCTTC. Residues: CASSYGRKANYGYTF.

The chain carries TRBV7-2 and TRBJ2-3; D may be TRBD1 (6 bases). The V gene lost 5 bases and the J gene lost 8 bases, with 20 bases spanning the gap. Germline CDR1 is SGHTA and CDR2 is FQGNSA. The CDR3 covers 15 residues. DNA of the CDR3: TGTGCCAGCAGCCCCCTTTTGATTGAAGGGGGTACGCAGTATTTT. Translation gives CASSPLLIEGGTQYF.

The rearrangement joins TRBV5-1 to TRBJ2-6; D possibly corresponds to TRBD2 (5 bases). V shed 1 base and J shed 4 bases, with 9 bases lying between them. Germline V gene lookup returns CDR1 SGHRS and CDR2 YFSETQ. The CDR3 sequence is 15 residues long. The CDR3 sequence is CASSLQTGGANVLTF. The CDR3 coding sequence is TGCGCCAGCAGCTTGCAAACGGGAGGGGCCAACGTCCTGACTTTC.

This sequence joins TRBV2 and TRBJ2-2; D is unresolved. The CDR3 loop spans 13 amino acids. The germline V and J ends were trimmed by 3 bases and 3 bases, with 5 bases remaining between them. Germline assignment: CDR1 SNHLY and CDR2 FYNNEI. In nucleotides, the CDR3 is TGTGCCAGCAGTGATTGGCACACCGGGGAGCTGTTTTTT. Amino acids: CASSDWHTGELFF.

The chain couples TRBV4-1 to TRBJ1-4, with D possibly being TRBD1 (6 bases). V gave up 2 bases and J gave up 1 base, with 11 bases separating them. There are 16 residues in the CDR3. Germline CDR1 is MGHRA and CDR2 is YSYEKL. This CDR3 reads CASSQTDRLTNEKLFF. The CDR3 DNA sequence: TGCGCCAGCAGCCAAACAGACAGGTTAACTAATGAAAAACTGTTTTTT.

The count of this clone is one. V and J are TRBV7-2 and TRBJ2-3; either TRBD1 or TRBD2 may fit D (5 bases each). Germline V CDR1 and CDR2: SGHTA, FQGNSA. V was shortened by 1 base and J by 3 bases, with 11 bases between the two germline ends. The length of the CDR3 is 15 residues. As DNA, the CDR3 is TGTGCCAGCAGCTTAGGGGGGAGAGGGACAGATACGCAGTATTTT. This gives the protein CASSLGGRGTDTQYF.

In this sample, this clone turned up a few times. This chain joins TRBV6-1 and TRBJ2-7; 7 bases fit TRBD1. V was clipped by 3 bases and J by 1 base; unmatched bases: 15. Germline V gene sequence: CDR1 MNHNS, CDR2 SASEGT. The CDR3 covers 18 residues. The CDR3 spells CASSDPGQRRFRSYEQYF. CDR3 in DNA: TGTGCCAGCAGTGACCCGGGACAGAGGAGGTTTAGATCCTACGAGCAGTACTTC.

The rearrangement joins TRBV30 to TRBJ2-6, with D unclear. The length of the CDR3 is 12 residues. V lost 1 base and J lost 4, with 2 bases in between. Germline V gene lookup returns CDR1 GTSNPN and CDR2 SVGIG (reference sequence). The CDR3 bases are TGTGCCTGGAGTGCAGGGGCCAACGTCCTGACTTTC. Translated, it gives CAWSAGANVLTF.

The chain couples TRBV10-3 to TRBJ1-1, with TRBD1 as a possible D gene (6 bases). The CDR3 covers 14 residues. V was clipped by 3 bases and J by 1 base, with 9 bases between them. Germline CDR1 reads ENHRY; CDR2 reads SYGVKD. The CDR3 loop is CAISEGRGNTEAFF. Here the CDR3 DNA reads TGTGCCATCAGTGAAGGCAGGGGGAACACTGAAGCTTTCTTT.

This chain joins TRBV4-2 and TRBJ1-2; tentatively, D is TRBD1 (6 bases). V lost 0 bases to trimming and J lost 4 bases, with 12 bases between them. The germline V gene has CDR1 LGHNA and CDR2 YNFKEQ. CDR3 size: 15 residues. In DNA, the CDR3 is TGTGCCAGCAGCCAAGATCCGGGCAGGGGCTATGGCTACACCTTC. Amino acids: CASSQDPGRGYGYTF.

This chain uses TRBV7-9 with TRBJ2-2; possible D gene TRBD1, 6 bases. This CDR3 comprises 16 residues. CDR1 and CDR2 from the germline V gene are SEHNR and FQNEAQ (reference sequence). V shed 5 bases and J shed 0 bases, with 13 bases lying between them. CDR3 nucleotides: TGTGCCAGCAGCCGGGACACCATCTCGAACACCGGGGAGCTGTTTTTT. It translates to CASSRDTISNTGELFF.

The chain recombines TRBV28 with TRBJ1-3; TRBD1 aligns across 8 bases. The CDR3 covers 17 residues. V was pared by 3 bases and J by 0 bases, with 7 bases of the junction left unmatched. Germline V gene data show CDR1 as MDHEN and CDR2 as SYDVKM. For the CDR3, the DNA is TGTGCCAGCAGTTTCGGCCAGGGGGCATACTCTGGAAACACCATATATTTT. This sequence encodes CASSFGQGAYSGNTIYF.

The V call is TRBV27, the J call TRBJ2-2; D not resolved. The V and J ends lost 0 bases and 4 bases respectively, with 3 bases between them. CDR3 size: 13 residues. Germline V gene sequence: CDR1 MNHEY, CDR2 SMNVEV (reference sequence). In nucleotides, the CDR3 is TGTGCCAGCAGTTTATCAGTCACCGGGGAGCTGTTTTTT. This gives the protein CASSLSVTGELFF.

The gene calls are TRBV9 and TRBJ1-2; D may be TRBD1 (5 bases). The CDR3 spans 14 residues. V was shortened by 0 bases and J by 7 bases, with 13 bases between the two germline ends. Germline CDR1 is SGDLS and CDR2 is YYNGEE. CDR3 loop: CASSVEFGQGGYTF. The CDR3 DNA sequence: TGTGCCAGCAGCGTAGAATTCGGGCAGGGTGGCTACACCTTC.

The chain uses TRBV7-9 and TRBJ1-4; no clear D gene. Germline CDR1 and CDR2: SEHNR and FQNEAQ (reference sequence). CDR3 length: 14 amino acids. V lost 1 base and J 7 bases, leaving 10 bases between the germline ends. CDR3 protein: CASSLGGNPEKLFF. The CDR3 region has the DNA TGTGCCAGCAGCTTAGGGGGAAATCCTGAAAAACTGTTTTTT. Filled out from reference TRBV7-9 and TRBJ1-4, the complete variable domain reads DTGVSQNPRHKITKRGQNVTFRCDPISEHNRLYWYRQTLGQGPEFLTYFQNEAQLEKSRLLSDRFSAERPKGSFSTLEIQRTEQGDSAMYLCASSLGGNPEKLFFGSGTQLSVL.

The chain carries TRBV5-1 and TRBJ1-2, with TRBD1 identical over 9 bases. The CDR3 spans 17 residues. Unmatched junction bases numbered 13, after V lost 0 bases and J lost 7 bases. Germline V CDR1 and CDR2: SGHRS, YFSETQ. CDR3: CASSLEGFTGGFGGYTF. CDR3 coding DNA: TGCGCCAGCAGCTTGGAGGGATTTACAGGGGGCTTTGGTGGCTACACCTTC.